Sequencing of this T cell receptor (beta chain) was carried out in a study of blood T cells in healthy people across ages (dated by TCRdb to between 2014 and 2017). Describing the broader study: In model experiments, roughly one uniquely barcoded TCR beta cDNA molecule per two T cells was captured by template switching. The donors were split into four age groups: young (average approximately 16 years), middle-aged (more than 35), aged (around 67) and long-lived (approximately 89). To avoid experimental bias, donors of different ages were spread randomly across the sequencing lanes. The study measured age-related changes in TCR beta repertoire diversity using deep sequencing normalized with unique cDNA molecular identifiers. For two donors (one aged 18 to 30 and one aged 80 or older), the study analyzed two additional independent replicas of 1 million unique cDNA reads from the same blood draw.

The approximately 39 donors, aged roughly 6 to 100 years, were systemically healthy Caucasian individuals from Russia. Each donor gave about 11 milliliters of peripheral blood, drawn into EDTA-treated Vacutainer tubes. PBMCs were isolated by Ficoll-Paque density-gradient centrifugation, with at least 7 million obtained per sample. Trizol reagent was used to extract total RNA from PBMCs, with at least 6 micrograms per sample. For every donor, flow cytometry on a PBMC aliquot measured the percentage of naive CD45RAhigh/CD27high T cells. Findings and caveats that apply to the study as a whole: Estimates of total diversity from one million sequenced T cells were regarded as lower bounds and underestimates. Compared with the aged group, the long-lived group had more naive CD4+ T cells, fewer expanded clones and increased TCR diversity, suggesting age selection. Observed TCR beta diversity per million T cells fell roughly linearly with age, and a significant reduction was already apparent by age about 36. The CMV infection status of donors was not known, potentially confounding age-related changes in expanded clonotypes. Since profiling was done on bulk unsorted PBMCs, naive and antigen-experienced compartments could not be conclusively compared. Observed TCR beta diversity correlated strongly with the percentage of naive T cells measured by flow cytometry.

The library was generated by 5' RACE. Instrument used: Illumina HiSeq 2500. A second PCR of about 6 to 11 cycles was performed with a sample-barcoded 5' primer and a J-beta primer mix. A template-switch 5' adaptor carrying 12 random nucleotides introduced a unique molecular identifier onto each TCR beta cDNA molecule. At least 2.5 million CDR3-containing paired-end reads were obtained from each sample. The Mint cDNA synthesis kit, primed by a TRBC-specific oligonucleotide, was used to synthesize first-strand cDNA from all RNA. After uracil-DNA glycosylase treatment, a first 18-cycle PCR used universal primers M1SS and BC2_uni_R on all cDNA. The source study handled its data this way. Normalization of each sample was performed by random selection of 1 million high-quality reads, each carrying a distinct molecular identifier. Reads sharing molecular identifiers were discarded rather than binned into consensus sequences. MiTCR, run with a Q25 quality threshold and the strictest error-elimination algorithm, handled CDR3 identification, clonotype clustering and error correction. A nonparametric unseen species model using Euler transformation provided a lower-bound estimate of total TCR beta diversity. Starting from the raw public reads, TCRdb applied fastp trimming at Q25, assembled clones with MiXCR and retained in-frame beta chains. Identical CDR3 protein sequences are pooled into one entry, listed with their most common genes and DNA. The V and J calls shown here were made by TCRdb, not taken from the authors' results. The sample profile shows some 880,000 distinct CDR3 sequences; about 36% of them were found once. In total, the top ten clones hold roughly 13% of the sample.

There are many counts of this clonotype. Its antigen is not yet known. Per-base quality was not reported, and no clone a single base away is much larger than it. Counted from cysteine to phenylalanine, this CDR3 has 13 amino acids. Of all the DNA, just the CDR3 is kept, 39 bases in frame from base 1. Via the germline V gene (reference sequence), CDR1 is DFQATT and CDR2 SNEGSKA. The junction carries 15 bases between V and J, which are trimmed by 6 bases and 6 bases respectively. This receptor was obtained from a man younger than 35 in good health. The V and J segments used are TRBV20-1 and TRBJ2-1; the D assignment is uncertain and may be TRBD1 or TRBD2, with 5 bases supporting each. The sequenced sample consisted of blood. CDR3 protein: CSARPAGGNEQFF. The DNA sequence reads TGCAGTGCCCGGCCCGCTGGGGGCAATGAGCAGTTCTTC.